This TCR beta chain is from a study of control samples from healthy donors and cancer patients. The assay was immunoSEQ multiplex PCR, and TCRdb's table has in-frame clones only and misses some. The sample holds fewer than 45,000 clones, more than 85% seen once. The CDR3 is 13 amino acids. Germline V lookup: CDR1 KGHSH, CDR2 LQKENI. Trimming removed 5 bases at V and 4 bases at J, with 11 bases between. The sequenced material came from PBMCs. The chain is built from TRBV18 and TRBJ1-2; D is ambiguous. The sequence derives from a woman aged 40 to 50 with head and neck cancer. The CDR3, as DNA: TGTGCCAGCTCATCGGGCGAAATCTATGGCTACACCTTC. Encoded protein: CASSSGEIYGYTF.